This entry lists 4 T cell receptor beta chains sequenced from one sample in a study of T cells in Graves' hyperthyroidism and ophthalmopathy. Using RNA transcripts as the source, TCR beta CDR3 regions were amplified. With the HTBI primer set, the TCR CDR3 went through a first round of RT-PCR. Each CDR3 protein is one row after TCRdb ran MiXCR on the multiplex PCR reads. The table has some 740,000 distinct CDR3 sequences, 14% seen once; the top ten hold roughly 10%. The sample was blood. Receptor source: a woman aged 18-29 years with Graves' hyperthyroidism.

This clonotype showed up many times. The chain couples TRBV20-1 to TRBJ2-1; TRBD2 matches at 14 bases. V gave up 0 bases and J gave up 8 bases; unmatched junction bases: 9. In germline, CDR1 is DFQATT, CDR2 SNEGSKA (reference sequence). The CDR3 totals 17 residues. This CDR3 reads CSARDPSGLAGVDEQFF. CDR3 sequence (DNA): TGCAGTGCTAGAGATCCCTCGGGACTAGCGGGAGTCGATGAGCAGTTCTTC.

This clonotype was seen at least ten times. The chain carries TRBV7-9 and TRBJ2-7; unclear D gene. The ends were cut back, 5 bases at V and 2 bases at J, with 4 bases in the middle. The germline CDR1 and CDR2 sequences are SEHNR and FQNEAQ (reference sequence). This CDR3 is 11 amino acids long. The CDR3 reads CASSVTYEQYF. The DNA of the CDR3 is TGTGCCAGCAGCGTGACCTACGAGCAGTACTTC.

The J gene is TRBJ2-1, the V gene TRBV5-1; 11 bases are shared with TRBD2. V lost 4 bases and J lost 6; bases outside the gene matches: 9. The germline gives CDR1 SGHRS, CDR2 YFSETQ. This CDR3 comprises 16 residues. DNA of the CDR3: TGCGCCAGCAGCCTTCGACTAGCGGGGAGGGGCAATGAGCAGTTCTTC. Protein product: CASSLRLAGRGNEQFF.

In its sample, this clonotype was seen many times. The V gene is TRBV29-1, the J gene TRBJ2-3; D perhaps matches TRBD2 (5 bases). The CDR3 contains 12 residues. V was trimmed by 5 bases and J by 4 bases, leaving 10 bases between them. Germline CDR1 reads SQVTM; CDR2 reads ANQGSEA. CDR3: CSVSSGADTQYF. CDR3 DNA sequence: TGCAGCGTTTCCAGCGGCGCAGATACGCAGTATTTT.